The 24 T cell receptor beta chains listed next were all sequenced from one sample in a study of blood T cell repertoires in COVID-19. Sequencing was performed with immunoSEQ multiplex PCR; in TCRdb, only in-frame clones are kept and a portion is missing. The table lists around 190,000 clones, roughly 85% of them singletons, with roughly 8.6% in the top ten. The specimen was PBMCs or T cells enriched from blood (not recorded which). The source of these receptors is a young woman who had recovered from COVID-19.

This rearrangement joins TRBV28 to TRBJ2-7, with D hard to call. The CDR3 extends over 15 amino acids. Per germline, CDR1 MDHEN and CDR2 SYDVKM. V was clipped by 6 bases and J by 0 bases, with 15 bases between them. CDR3 nucleotides: TGTGCCAGCAGCTTTTTGGGCTTAATCTCCTACGAGCAGTACTTC. As protein: CASSFLGLISYEQYF.

The chain links TRBV2 to TRBJ1-1, with TRBD1 as a possible D gene (6 bases). Trimming left V 6 bases short and J 6 bases short, with 14 bases between. The CDR3 runs to 13 residues. Germline assignment: CDR1 SNHLY and CDR2 FYNNEI. The CDR3 DNA sequence: TGTGCCAGCAGAGAGGGGGTGTACGCTGAAGCTTTCTTT. It encodes CASREGVYAEAFF.

The CDR3 loop is CAWRLTGSGNTIYF. CDR3 DNA sequence: TGTGCCTGGAGACTGACAGGGAGTGGAAACACCATATATTTT. The chain has TRBV30 and TRBJ1-3; 7 bases match TRBD1. The germline CDR1 and CDR2 sequences are GTSNPN and SVGIG (reference sequence). V trimming: 3 bases; J trimming: 3 bases; junction bases outside the gene matches: 5. The CDR3 spans 14 residues.

This chain joins TRBV9 and TRBJ1-1; D is unresolved. V was cut by 0 bases and J by 0 bases, with 3 bases left in between. The CDR3 covers 13 residues. Germline CDR1 reads SGDLS; CDR2 reads YYNGEE. The CDR3 reads CASSVALNTEAFF. The DNA for the CDR3 is TGTGCCAGCAGCGTAGCGTTGAACACTGAAGCTTTCTTT.

The genes are TRBV28 and TRBJ1-1, with TRBD1 matching over 10 bases. This CDR3 is built from 15 residues. The junction had 6 bases not matched to a gene; V was cut back by 4 bases and J by 4 bases. Germline loops: CDR1 MDHEN, CDR2 SYDVKM. CDR3 protein: CASSSTGGPSTEAFF. The CDR3, as DNA: TGTGCCAGCAGTTCGACAGGGGGCCCCTCCACTGAAGCTTTCTTT.

A single count supports this clone. The chain recombines TRBV7-2 with TRBJ2-5; D is unclear. Looked up from germline, CDR1 is SGHTA and CDR2 is FQGNSA. This CDR3 comprises 13 residues. V lost 1 base and J lost 1, with 4 bases in between. The CDR3 DNA reads as TGTGCCAGCAGCTTAGAACTCCAAGAGACCCAGTACTTC. Amino acids: CASSLELQETQYF.

V gene TRBV10-3 combines with J gene TRBJ1-4; 7 bases are shared with TRBD1. The CDR3 spans 15 residues. Per the germline V gene, CDR1 is ENHRY and CDR2 is SYGVKD. V gave up 0 bases and J gave up 7 bases; unmatched junction bases: 5. The CDR3 here is CAISESPGGFEKLFF. Written as DNA, the CDR3 is TGTGCCATCAGTGAGTCTCCAGGGGGGTTTGAAAAACTGTTTTTT.

CDR3 residues: CASSSGQGKNTEAFF. Here the CDR3 DNA reads TGCGCCAGCAGCTCCGGACAGGGTAAGAACACTGAAGCTTTCTTT. The gene calls are TRBV5-1 and TRBJ1-1; TRBD1 agrees at 8 bases. The V gene's germline CDR1 is SGHRS and CDR2 YFSETQ. The CDR3 is 15 residues long. J lost 1 base, V lost 3 bases, and 5 bases had no gene match.

CDR3 nucleotides: TGTGCCAGCATCCAAACTAGCGGGAGGAATACGCAGTATTTT. The encoded protein is CASIQTSGRNTQYF. The rearrangement uses TRBV28 and TRBJ2-3, with 12 bases aligning to TRBD2. Germline V gives CDR1 MDHEN, CDR2 SYDVKM. V lost 7 bases and J lost 7; bases outside the gene matches: 6. The CDR3 is made up of 14 amino acids.

The chain uses TRBV6-5 and TRBJ1-2; 9 bases fit TRBD1. Germline CDR1 reads MNHEY; CDR2 reads SVGAGI. V lost 6 bases, J lost 6 bases, and 11 bases stayed unmatched. The CDR3 consists of 15 residues. CDR3 in amino acids: CASRPTRTGDHGYTF. The CDR3 DNA reads TGTGCCAGCAGGCCAACCCGGACAGGGGACCATGGCTACACCTTC.

This chain connects TRBV7-3 to TRBJ1-1, with D perhaps TRBD1 (5 bases). The germline V and J ends were trimmed by 3 bases and 7 bases, with 15 bases remaining between them. CDR3 length: 14 residues. Germline V gene sequence: CDR1 SGHTA, CDR2 FQGTGA. CDR3 region: CASSFGGRFHEAFF. In DNA form, the CDR3 reads TGTGCCAGCAGCTTCGGGGGACGGTTCCATGAAGCTTTCTTT.

The CDR3 coding sequence is TGTGCCAGCAGTGTGGGACTAGCGGGCCGCTCATTAACCGGGGAGCTGTTTTTT. It codes for CASSVGLAGRSLTGELFF. This chain connects TRBV2 to TRBJ2-2; 12 nucleotides line up with TRBD2. The trim removed 4 bases at V and 5 bases at J, leaving 11 bases unmatched. Germline V gives CDR1 SNHLY, CDR2 FYNNEI. There are 18 residues in the CDR3.

The V gene is TRBV28, the J gene TRBJ2-7, with 7 bases aligning to TRBD1. The ends lost 9 bases at V and 4 bases at J; junction bases unmatched: 12. This CDR3 is 14 amino acids long. The V gene's germline CDR1 is MDHEN and CDR2 SYDVKM. The CDR3 loop reads CASVPGQITYEQYF. CDR3 nucleotides: TGTGCCAGTGTACCGGGACAGATAACTTACGAGCAGTACTTC. Drawing the rest from reference TRBV28 and TRBJ2-7, the complete variable domain is DVKVTQSSRYLVKRTGEKVFLECVQDMDHENMFWYRQDPGLGLRLIYFSYDVKMKEKGDIPEGYSVSREKKERFSLILESASTNQTSMYLCASVPGQITYEQYFGPGTRLTVT.

This clone occurred once. The rearrangement links TRBV7-6 to TRBJ1-3; D is unresolved. There are 15 residues in the CDR3. Germline V gene sequence: CDR1 SGHVS, CDR2 FNYEAQ. Trimming stripped 1 base from V and 0 bases from J, with 7 bases between. The CDR3 sequence is CASSLGSSSGNTIYF. CDR3 in DNA: TGTGCCAGCAGCTTAGGATCGAGCTCTGGAAACACCATATATTTT. Full variable domain (remainder filled in from reference TRBV7-6 and TRBJ1-3): GAGVSQSPRYKVTKRGQDVALRCDPISGHVSLYWYRQALGQGPEFLTYFNYEAQQDKSGLPNDRFSAERPEGSISTLTIQRTEQRDSAMYRCASSLGSSSGNTIYFGEGSWLTVV.

This clone was seen just once. The same CDR3 also results from other DNA sequences found in this sample. The chain is built from TRBV5-1 and TRBJ1-5; TRBD1 matches at 8 bases. V shed 3 bases, J shed 5 bases, and the junction held 4 bases outside the gene matches. The CDR3 runs to 14 residues. Germline CDR1 and CDR2: SGHRS and YFSETQ. CDR3 amino acids: CASSSGQGDQPQHF. The CDR3 DNA follows: TGCGCCAGCAGCTCCGGACAGGGTGATCAGCCCCAGCATTTT.

This chain links TRBV5-4 with TRBJ1-6; D might be TRBD1 (6 bases). CDR3 length equals 15 residues. Per the germline V gene, CDR1 is SGHNT and CDR2 is YYREEE (reference sequence). Trimming cost V 3 bases and J 7 bases, with 14 bases left between them. CDR3 residues: CASSYIDGQNSPLHF. CDR3 bases: TGTGCCAGCAGCTACATTGACGGACAGAATTCACCCCTCCACTTT.

The V and J genes are TRBV27 and TRBJ2-7, with TRBD1 identical over 9 bases. Trimming took 8 bases from V and 5 from J; bases not matched to a gene: 7. The CDR3 is 13 amino acids. Germline V gene lookup returns CDR1 MNHEY and CDR2 SMNVEV (reference sequence). CDR3: CASSTDRGNEQYF. Written as DNA, the CDR3 is TGTGCCAGCTCTACGGACAGGGGAAACGAGCAGTACTTC.

The chain links TRBV28 to TRBJ2-6, with TRBD1 identical over 7 bases. Germline values: CDR1 MDHEN, CDR2 SYDVKM. The ends lost 5 bases at V and 2 bases at J; junction bases unmatched: 6. The CDR3 consists of 16 residues. CDR3 sequence: CASSTKQGPGANVLTF. The CDR3 coding sequence is TGTGCCAGCAGTACAAAACAGGGGCCTGGGGCCAACGTCCTGACTTTC.

The chain employs TRBV10-3 and TRBJ2-1; 9 bases map to TRBD1. CDR1 is ENHRY, CDR2 SYGVKD, per germline. This CDR3 has 14 amino acids. J gave up 9 bases and V 2 bases, and 5 bases lay outside the gene matches. The CDR3 nucleotides read TGTGCCATCAGTGAGCGGGACAGGGATACTGAGCAGTTCTTC. This sequence encodes CAISERDRDTEQFF.

V is TRBV11-2 and J is TRBJ1-2; the D is unclear. V gave up 5 bases and J gave up 8 bases, with 9 bases separating them. This CDR3 spans 11 amino acids. In germline, CDR1 is SGHAT, CDR2 FQNNGV. CDR3 sequence: CASSPGGGYTF. CDR3 in DNA: TGTGCCAGCAGCCCGGGTGGAGGCTACACCTTC.

The rearrangement uses TRBV7-9 and TRBJ1-4; no definite D call. Germline V CDR1 and CDR2: SEHNR, FQNEAQ (reference sequence). This CDR3 contains 14 residues. V dropped 5 bases and J dropped 3 bases, with 10 bases sitting between them. This CDR3 is CASSKQDANEKLFF. Written as DNA, the CDR3 is TGTGCCAGCAGCAAGCAGGATGCTAATGAAAAACTGTTTTTT.

The chain couples TRBV2 to TRBJ2-2, with 12 bases fitting TRBD2. Per germline, CDR1 SNHLY and CDR2 FYNNEI. There are 17 residues in the CDR3. Trimming cost V 6 bases and J 4 bases; bases outside gene matches: 9. CDR3 sequence: CASRMLAGGPSTGELFF. The CDR3 DNA sequence: TGTGCCAGCAGGATGCTAGCGGGGGGGCCGAGCACCGGGGAGCTGTTTTTT.

Written as DNA, the CDR3 is TGTGCCATCAGTGAGTCAGCACAGGGGGAAAATGAGCAGTTCTTC. Translating gives CAISESAQGENEQFF. The chain combines TRBV10-3 with TRBJ2-1, with 8 bases lining up with TRBD1. Looked up from germline, CDR1 is ENHRY and CDR2 is SYGVKD. V lost 0 bases to trimming and J lost 7 bases; unmatched junction nucleotides: 5. This CDR3 is built from 15 residues.

J is TRBJ1-5 and V is TRBV28; 10 bases align to TRBD1. The CDR3 has 18 amino acids. The junction had 11 bases not matched to a gene; V was cut back by 4 bases and J by 2 bases. Germline V gives CDR1 MDHEN, CDR2 SYDVKM. Here the CDR3 DNA reads TGTGCCAGCAGTTGGCTCGGGACAGGGGTAATTGGCAATCAGCCCCAGCATTTT. It specifies CASSWLGTGVIGNQPQHF.